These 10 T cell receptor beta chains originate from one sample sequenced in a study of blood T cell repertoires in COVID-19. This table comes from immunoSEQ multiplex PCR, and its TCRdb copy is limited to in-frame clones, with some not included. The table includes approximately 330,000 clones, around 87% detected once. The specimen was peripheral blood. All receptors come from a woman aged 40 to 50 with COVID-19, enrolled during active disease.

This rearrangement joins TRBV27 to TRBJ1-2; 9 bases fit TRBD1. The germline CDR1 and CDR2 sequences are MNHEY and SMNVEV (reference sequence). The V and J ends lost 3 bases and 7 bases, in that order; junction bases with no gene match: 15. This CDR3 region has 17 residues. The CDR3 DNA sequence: TGTGCCAGCAGTTTCGGGACAGGGAGCCTTTTTAGGGGTGGCTACACCTTC. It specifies CASSFGTGSLFRGGYTF.

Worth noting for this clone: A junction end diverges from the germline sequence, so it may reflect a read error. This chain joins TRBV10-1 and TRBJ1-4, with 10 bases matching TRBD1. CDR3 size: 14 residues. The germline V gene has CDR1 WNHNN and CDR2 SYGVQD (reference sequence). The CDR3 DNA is TGCGCCAGCAGTGAAAGGGACAGGGGTAGAAAAACTGTTTTT. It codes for CASSERDRGRKTVF.

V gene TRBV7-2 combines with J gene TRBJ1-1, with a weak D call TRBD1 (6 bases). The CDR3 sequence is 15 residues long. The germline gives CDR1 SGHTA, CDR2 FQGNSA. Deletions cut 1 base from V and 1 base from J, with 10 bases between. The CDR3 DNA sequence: TGTGCCAGCAGCTTAGGCGCCAGGGGGAACACTGAAGCTTTCTTT. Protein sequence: CASSLGARGNTEAFF.

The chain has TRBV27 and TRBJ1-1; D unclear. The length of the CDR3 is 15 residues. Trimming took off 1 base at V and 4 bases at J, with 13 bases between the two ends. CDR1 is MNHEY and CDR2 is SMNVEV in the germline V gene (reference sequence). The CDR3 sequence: CASSLLAPPGTEAFF. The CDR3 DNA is TGTGCCAGCAGTTTATTGGCCCCGCCGGGCACTGAAGCTTTCTTT.

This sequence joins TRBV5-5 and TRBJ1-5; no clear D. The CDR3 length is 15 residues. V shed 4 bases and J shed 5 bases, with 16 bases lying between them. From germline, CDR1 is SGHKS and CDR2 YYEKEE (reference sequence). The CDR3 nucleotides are TGTGCCAGCAGCGGGTCGGCAGGAAAGTATCAGCCCCAGCATTTT. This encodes CASSGSAGKYQPQHF.

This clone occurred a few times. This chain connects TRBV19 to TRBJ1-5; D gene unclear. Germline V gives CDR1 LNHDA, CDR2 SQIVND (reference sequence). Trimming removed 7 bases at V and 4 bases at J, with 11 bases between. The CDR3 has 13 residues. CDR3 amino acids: CASISQTNQPQHF. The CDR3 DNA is TGTGCCAGTATATCGCAGACTAATCAGCCCCAGCATTTT.

This CDR3 is CASKAGGSSNEQFF. The CDR3 nucleotides read TGTGCCAGCAAAGCGGGGGGATCTAGCAATGAGCAGTTCTTC. V is TRBV28 and J is TRBJ2-1; 9 nucleotides agree with TRBD2. This CDR3 is built from 14 residues. Germline CDR1 reads MDHEN; CDR2 reads SYDVKM. V lost 7 bases, J lost 6 bases, and 7 bases stayed unmatched. Full variable domain (missing parts from reference TRBV28 and TRBJ2-1): DVKVTQSSRYLVKRTGEKVFLECVQDMDHENMFWYRQDPGLGLRLIYFSYDVKMKEKGDIPEGYSVSREKKERFSLILESASTNQTSMYLCASKAGGSSNEQFFGPGTRLTVL.

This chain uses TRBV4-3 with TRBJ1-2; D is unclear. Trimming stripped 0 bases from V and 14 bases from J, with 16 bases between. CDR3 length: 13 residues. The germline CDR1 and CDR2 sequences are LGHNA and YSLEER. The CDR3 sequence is CASSQDGGPTATF. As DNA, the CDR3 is TGCGCCAGCAGCCAAGATGGCGGCCCAACTGCTACCTTC.

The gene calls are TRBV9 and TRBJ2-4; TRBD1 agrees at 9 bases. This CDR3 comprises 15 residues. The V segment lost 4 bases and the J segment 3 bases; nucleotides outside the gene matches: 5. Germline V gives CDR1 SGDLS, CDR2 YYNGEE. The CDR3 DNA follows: TGTGCCAGCAGCTCCACAGGGGGCGTCAAAAACATTCAGTACTTC. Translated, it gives CASSSTGGVKNIQYF. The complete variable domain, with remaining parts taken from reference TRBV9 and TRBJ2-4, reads DSGVTQTPKHLITATGQRVTLRCSPRSGDLSVYWYQQSLDQGLQFLIQYYNGEERAKGNILERFSAQQFPDLHSELNLSSLELGDSALYFCASSSTGGVKNIQYFGAGTRLSVL.

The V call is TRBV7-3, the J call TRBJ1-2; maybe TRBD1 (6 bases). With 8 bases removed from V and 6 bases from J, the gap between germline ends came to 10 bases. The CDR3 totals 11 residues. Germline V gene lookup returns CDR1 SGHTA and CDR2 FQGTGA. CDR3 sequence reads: CASSGGDGYTF. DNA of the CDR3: TGTGCCAGCTCTGGGGGCGATGGCTACACCTTC.